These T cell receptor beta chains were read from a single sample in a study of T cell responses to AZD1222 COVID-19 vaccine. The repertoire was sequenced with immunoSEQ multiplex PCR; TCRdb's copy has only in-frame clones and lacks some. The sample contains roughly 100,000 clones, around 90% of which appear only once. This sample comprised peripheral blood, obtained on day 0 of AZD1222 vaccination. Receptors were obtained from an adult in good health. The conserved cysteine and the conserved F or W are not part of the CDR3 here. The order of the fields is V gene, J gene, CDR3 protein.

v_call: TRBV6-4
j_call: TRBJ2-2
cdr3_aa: ASSDSLSGGHPGELF

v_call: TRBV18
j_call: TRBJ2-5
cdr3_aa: ASSPSRADQETQY

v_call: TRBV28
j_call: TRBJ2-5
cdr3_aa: ATRRTGEATQY

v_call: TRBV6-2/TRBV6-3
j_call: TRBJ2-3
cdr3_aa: ASSFRDRATDTQY

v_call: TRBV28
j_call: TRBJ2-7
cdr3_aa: ASSPRGTSSYEQY

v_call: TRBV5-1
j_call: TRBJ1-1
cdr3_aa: ASSLTGRLNTEAF

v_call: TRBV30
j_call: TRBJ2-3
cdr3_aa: AWKALGVITDTQY

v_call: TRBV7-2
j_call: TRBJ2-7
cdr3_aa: ASSSLLRTSGPSSYEQY

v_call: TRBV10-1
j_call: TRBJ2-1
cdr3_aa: AGQRIAGSSYNEQF

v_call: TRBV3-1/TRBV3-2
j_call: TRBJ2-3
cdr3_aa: ASSHQGRDSYTDTQY

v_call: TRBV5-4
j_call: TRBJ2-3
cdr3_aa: ASSSKTSGRTDTQY

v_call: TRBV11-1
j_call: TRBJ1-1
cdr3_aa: ASSGGSPFDYTEAF

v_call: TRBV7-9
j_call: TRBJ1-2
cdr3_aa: ASSFTGDNGYT

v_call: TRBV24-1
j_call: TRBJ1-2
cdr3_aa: ALTDRPLYGYT

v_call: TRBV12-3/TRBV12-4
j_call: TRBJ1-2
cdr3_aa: ASSLTVYGYT

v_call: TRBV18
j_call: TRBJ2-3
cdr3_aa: ASSPTAGSPDTQY

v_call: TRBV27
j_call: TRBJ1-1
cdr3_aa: ASSLGRGRGTEAF

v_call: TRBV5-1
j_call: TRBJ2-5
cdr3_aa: ASSFDRNKETQY

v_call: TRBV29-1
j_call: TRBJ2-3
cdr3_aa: SVPDFTDTQY

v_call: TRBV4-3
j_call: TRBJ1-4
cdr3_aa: ASSQGRYEKLF

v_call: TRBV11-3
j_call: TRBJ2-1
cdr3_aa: ASSRRGDRDEQF

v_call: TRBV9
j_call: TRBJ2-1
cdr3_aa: ASEPGNTYNEQF

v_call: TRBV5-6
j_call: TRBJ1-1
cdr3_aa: ASSSRREPRNTEAF

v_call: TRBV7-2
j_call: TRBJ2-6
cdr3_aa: ASRPDGDGISGANVLT

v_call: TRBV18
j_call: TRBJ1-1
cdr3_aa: ASSLGTGNTEAF

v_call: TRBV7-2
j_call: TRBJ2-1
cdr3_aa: ASSPARGPYNEQF

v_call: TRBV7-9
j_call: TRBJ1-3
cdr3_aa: ASSLPGQGPFSGNTIY

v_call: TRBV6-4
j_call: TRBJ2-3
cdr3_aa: ASSDSRAGGRMDTQY